Following are 30 T cell receptor beta chains from one sample sequenced in a study of T cells in localized non-small cell lung cancer. Method: immunoSEQ multiplex PCR; TCRdb's copy keeps in-frame clones and lacks some. The sample lists some 1,800 clones; around 22% were seen once. The sequenced sample was normal lung tissue next to the tumor, obtained before any cancer treatment. All receptors come from a male donor at least 60 years old with stage I lung adenocarcinoma.

The genes are TRBV6-7 and TRBJ2-2; D is unresolved. TRBV6-7 is known as an ORF, though its function is uncertain. Between the trimmed V and J ends, which lost 8 bases and 5 bases, there was a span of 6 bases. There are 11 residues in the CDR3. The CDR3 loop is CASRETGELFF. The CDR3 DNA is TGTGCCAGCCGTGAAACCGGGGAGCTGTTTTTT.

This clone was counted between two and nine times. The chain has TRBV7-2 and TRBJ2-1; TRBD2 matches at 8 bases. J was trimmed by 0 bases and V by 3 bases; bases with no gene match: 13. This CDR3 is 19 amino acids long. Looked up from germline, CDR1 is SGHTA and CDR2 is FQGNSA. CDR3 amino acids: CASSFVGLAGDSSYNEQFF. DNA of the CDR3: TGTGCCAGCAGCTTCGTAGGGCTAGCGGGCGACTCCTCCTACAATGAGCAGTTCTTC.

This clone was found a few times. The chain employs TRBV2 and TRBJ2-7; 9 nucleotides match TRBD1. The CDR3 covers 16 residues. In germline, CDR1 is SNHLY, CDR2 FYNNEI. V lost 7 bases, J lost 2 bases, and 12 bases stayed unmatched. The CDR3 is CASTPRGGTGPYEQYF. The CDR3 nucleotides read TGTGCCAGCACCCCAAGAGGAGGGACAGGGCCCTACGAGCAGTACTTC.

The J gene is TRBJ2-3, the V gene TRBV15, with 8 bases matching TRBD1. This CDR3 has 14 residues. The junction had 1 base not matched to a gene; V was cut back by 3 bases and J by 2 bases. Germline CDR1 LNHNV, CDR2 YYDKDF (reference sequence). The CDR3, as DNA: TGTGCCACCAGCAGGGGACAGGACACAGATACGCAGTATTTT. This sequence encodes CATSRGQDTDTQYF.

The rearrangement uses TRBV11-3 and TRBJ1-1; TRBD1 might be the D (6 bases). CDR1 and CDR2 from the germline V gene are SGHNT and YENEEA. V was cut by 5 bases and J by 3 bases, with 13 bases left in between. This CDR3 has 14 amino acids. Here the CDR3 reads CASSQGQLYTEAFF. The CDR3 DNA reads as TGTGCCAGCAGCCAAGGACAGCTCTACACTGAAGCTTTCTTT.

This clone turned up a few times. The CDR3 sequence: CAWSAMTQSPLHF. As DNA, the CDR3 is TGTGCCTGGAGTGCTATGACACAATCACCCCTCCACTTT. This chain joins TRBV30 and TRBJ1-6; D unresolved. There are 13 residues in the CDR3. Trimming took off 1 base at V and 10 bases at J, with 11 bases between the two ends. Germline CDR1 reads GTSNPN; CDR2 reads SVGIG (reference sequence).

This clone came up a few times. The V gene is TRBV11-3, the J gene TRBJ1-6; 8 bases fit TRBD1. This CDR3 is built from 14 residues. The V and J ends lost 5 bases and 7 bases, in that order; junction bases with no gene match: 4. Germline CDR1 SGHNT, CDR2 YENEEA. The CDR3 DNA reads TGTGCCAGCAGCCTGACAGGGGCCAATTCACCCCTCCACTTT. It codes for CASSLTGANSPLHF.

The rearrangement joins TRBV6-8 to TRBJ1-1, with a weak D call TRBD1 (5 bases). The germline V gene has CDR1 MNHGY and CDR2 SAAAGT. CDR3 length: 16 residues. Trimming took off 8 bases at V and 5 bases at J, with 24 bases between the two ends. The chain's CDR3 is CASDPELGRSGTEAFF. CDR3 DNA sequence: TGTGCCAGCGACCCTGAGCTAGGGAGATCAGGGACTGAAGCTTTCTTT.

In this sample, this clone is medium-sized. The chain combines TRBV6-8 with TRBJ2-7; TRBD1 agrees at 7 bases. In germline, CDR1 is MNHGY, CDR2 SAAAGT. CDR3 size: 13 residues. V dropped 5 bases and J dropped 9; count of bases not matched to a gene: 10. For the CDR3, the DNA is TGTGCCAGCAGTGGTGAAGGGGGCGGTGTGCAGTACTTC. This gives the protein CASSGEGGGVQYF.

This clone has only a few counts. The rearrangement links TRBV12-5 to TRBJ1-5; 10 bases are a match to TRBD1. Germline V gene data show CDR1 as LGHNT and CDR2 as FRNRAP. CDR3 size: 13 residues. The CDR3 DNA reads TGTGCCAGCACCGGGACAGGGGAACAGCCCCAGCATTTT. The encoded protein is CASTGTGEQPQHF.

The V and J genes are TRBV29-1 and TRBJ2-7, with 7 bases fitting TRBD1. With V trimmed by 7 bases and J by 3 bases, 12 bases remained unmatched. The CDR3 loop spans 14 amino acids. Looked up from germline, CDR1 is SQVTM and CDR2 is ANQGSEA. CDR3 protein: CSGATGTASYEQYF. CDR3 nucleotides: TGCAGCGGCGCAACCGGGACAGCGAGCTACGAGCAGTACTTC.

V usage is TRBV12-2 and J usage is TRBJ2-1; the table assigns TRBD2, which was not confirmed against the DNA. TRBV12-2 is described as a pseudogene. This CDR3 has 15 amino acids. The CDR3 DNA reads as TGTGCCAGTACGCTAGCGGGGGGTACCTACAATGAGCAGTTCTTC. Its protein is CASTLAGGTYNEQFF.

This clone was counted only a few times. The CDR3: CASSSAFLGNYGYTF. The CDR3 DNA is TGTGCCAGTAGTTCTGCCTTTCTGGGGAACTATGGCTACACCTTC. The chain is built from TRBV19 and TRBJ1-2, with D unresolved. Trimming pared 5 bases from V and 2 bases from J, leaving 15 bases between. Germline loops: CDR1 LNHDA, CDR2 SQIVND (reference sequence). CDR3 length: 15 residues.

The chain employs TRBV18 and TRBJ1-2; 7 nucleotides match TRBD1. V shed 5 bases and J 4 bases; nucleotides not matched to a gene: 10. Looked up from germline, CDR1 is KGHSH and CDR2 is LQKENI. This CDR3 region has 15 residues. The CDR3 loop reads CASSTPGQHGYGYTF. CDR3 sequence (DNA): TGTGCCAGCTCAACCCCGGGACAGCACGGCTATGGCTACACCTTC.

This clone was detected a few times. The chain uses TRBV9 and TRBJ1-2; D not certain. Trimming left V 5 bases short and J 8 bases short, with 19 bases between. This CDR3 comprises 14 residues. In germline, CDR1 is SGDLS, CDR2 YYNGEE. In DNA form, the CDR3 reads TGTGCCAGCAGTCCGGACGGGCTCTTCGTCGGCTACACCTTC. It is translated as CASSPDGLFVGYTF.

By proportion, this clone is medium-sized. The J gene is TRBJ2-1, the V gene TRBV11-3, with 9 positions matching TRBD1. V was pared by 5 bases and J by 4 bases, with 9 bases of the junction left unmatched. Germline assignment: CDR1 SGHNT and CDR2 YENEEA. This CDR3 is built from 16 residues. CDR3 DNA: TGTGCCAGCAGCGTTCCGACAGGGGGAGCGTACAATGAGCAGTTCTTC. Encoded protein: CASSVPTGGAYNEQFF.

The chain recombines TRBV19 with TRBJ1-2; D gene uncertain. The germline gives CDR1 LNHDA, CDR2 SQIVND (reference sequence). CDR3 length: 17 amino acids. Trimming shortened V by 5 bases and J by 4 bases, and 23 bases separated the two germline ends. CDR3 bases: TGTGCCAGTAGTGTTCCTGCGGCAAATCGAAAGACCTATGGCTACACCTTC. Protein product: CASSVPAANRKTYGYTF. The full variable domain, rest sourced from reference TRBV19 and TRBJ1-2, is DGGITQSPKYLFRKEGQNVTLSCEQNLNHDAMYWYRQDPGQGLRLIYYSQIVNDFQKGDIAEGYSVSREKKESFPLTVTSAQKNPTAFYLCASSVPAANRKTYGYTFGSGTRLTVV.

V usage is TRBV4-1 and J usage is TRBJ1-3; D gene unclear. The CDR3 has 18 residues. CDR1 MGHRA and CDR2 YSYEKL come from the germline V gene. V lost 0 bases and J 0 bases, leaving 15 bases between the germline ends. The CDR3 region has the DNA TGCGCCAGCAGCCAAGATCTTCGCACGAGATACTCTGGAAACACCATATATTTT. Amino acid sequence: CASSQDLRTRYSGNTIYF.

This clone was seen a few times. This sample includes further DNA sequences coding for the same CDR3. This rearrangement joins TRBV19 to TRBJ1-1; no firm D call. The CDR3 has 13 amino acids. The ends were cut back, 0 bases at V and 2 bases at J, with 4 bases in the middle. Germline loops: CDR1 LNHDA, CDR2 SQIVND (reference sequence). In DNA, the CDR3 is TGTGCCAGTAGTATAGATCGCAACACTGAAGCTTTCTTT. Translating it yields CASSIDRNTEAFF.

In this sample, this clone turned up a few times. At one end the junction does not follow the germline gene, possibly because of a read error. V is TRBV6-8 and J is TRBJ1-4, with 11 nucleotides matching TRBD1. CDR1 is MNHGY, CDR2 SAAAGT, per germline. The CDR3 is 14 residues long. The CDR3 DNA reads as TGTGCCATCAGTGGACAGGGGGCCGATGAAAAACTGTTTTTT. This codes for CAISGQGADEKLFF.

The gene calls are TRBV4-1 and TRBJ1-1; D ambiguous. CDR1 is MGHRA and CDR2 is YSYEKL in the germline V gene. The CDR3 contains 17 residues. Trimming left V 0 bases short and J 0 bases short, with 14 bases between. The CDR3 region has the DNA TGCGCCAGCAGCCAAGATTGGGTGGGGTTCATGAACACTGAAGCTTTCTTT. This encodes CASSQDWVGFMNTEAFF.

Relative to its sample, this clone is large. Sequence at one end of the junction differs from germline and may be a read error. The chain carries TRBV6-8 and TRBJ2-7; D perhaps matches TRBD2 (6 bases). The CDR3 covers 13 residues. Germline lookup yields CDR1 MNHGY and CDR2 SAAAGT. CDR3 nucleotide sequence: TGTGCCATCAGTGGGACCCAGGGAGGCGAGCAGTACTTC. Amino acids: CAISGTQGGEQYF.

The rearrangement uses TRBV4-1 and TRBJ2-5, with D unresolved. CDR3 size: 13 residues. From germline, CDR1 is MGHRA and CDR2 YSYEKL. Trimming took off 1 base at V and 0 bases at J, with 3 bases between the two ends. The CDR3 spells CASSQVNQETQYF. The CDR3 DNA follows: TGCGCCAGCAGCCAAGTGAACCAAGAGACCCAGTACTTC.

In its sample, this clone was seen a few times. The V call is TRBV11-3, the J call TRBJ2-7, with D perhaps matching TRBD1 (5 bases). Trimming took 3 bases from V and 5 from J, leaving 17 bases between them. Germline V gene lookup returns CDR1 SGHNT and CDR2 YENEEA. The CDR3 length is 15 residues. The CDR3 DNA reads TGTGCCAGCAGCTTGACCTCAGGGCTATCCCACGAGCAGTACTTC. This sequence encodes CASSLTSGLSHEQYF.

This clone has just a few counts. This chain links TRBV6-8 with TRBJ2-6, with 9 positions matching TRBD1. Germline trimming cut 5 bases from V and 0 bases from J; bases unmatched to any gene: 11. The CDR3 runs to 19 residues. Germline V gene data show CDR1 as MNHGY and CDR2 as SAAAGT. DNA of the CDR3: TGTGCCAGCAGTGGCCTTCGGACAGGGGCTTACTCTGGGGCCAACGTCCTGACTTTC. Protein product: CASSGLRTGAYSGANVLTF.

This clone turned up a few times. The rearrangement joins TRBV19 to TRBJ1-1, with a weak D call TRBD1 (6 bases). CDR3 size: 15 residues. Germline V lookup: CDR1 LNHDA, CDR2 SQIVND (reference sequence). Trimming took off 9 bases at V and 4 bases at J, with 21 bases between the two ends. The CDR3, as DNA: TGTGCCAGCGGGAGGGGGACGTACGGAAGCACTGAAGCTTTCTTT. Amino acids: CASGRGTYGSTEAFF.

This clone was recorded a few times. The rearrangement uses TRBV2 and TRBJ2-1, with a tentative D call TRBD2 (6 bases). CDR3 length: 15 amino acids. CDR1 is SNHLY, CDR2 FYNNEI, per germline. Trimming stripped 3 bases from V and 0 bases from J, with 9 bases between. This CDR3 is CASSEVTSSYNEQFF. CDR3 DNA sequence: TGTGCCAGCAGTGAGGTGACTAGCTCCTACAATGAGCAGTTCTTC.

V is TRBV15 and J is TRBJ2-2, with 8 bases fitting TRBD1. The CDR3 spans 16 residues. The germline V gene has CDR1 LNHNV and CDR2 YYDKDF (reference sequence). Trimming took 1 base from V and 2 from J; bases not matched to a gene: 3. CDR3 protein: CATSRAQGANTGELFF. Written as DNA, the CDR3 is TGTGCCACCAGCAGAGCCCAGGGGGCCAACACCGGGGAGCTGTTTTTT.

This clone has more than one count but fewer than ten. This chain connects TRBV19 to TRBJ2-1; possibly TRBD1 or TRBD2 for D (5 bases each). There are 17 residues in the CDR3. Germline V gene lookup returns CDR1 LNHDA and CDR2 SQIVND (reference sequence). Trimming took 3 bases from V and 6 from J, leaving 21 bases between them. The CDR3 is CASSIHRPGSTINEQFF. CDR3 DNA sequence: TGTGCCAGTAGTATCCATCGGCCAGGGAGTACAATCAATGAGCAGTTCTTC.

This clone was observed a handful of times. The chain recombines TRBV5-1 with TRBJ2-6; a possible D gene is TRBD1 (6 bases). Germline V gives CDR1 SGHRS, CDR2 YFSETQ. This CDR3 spans 14 amino acids. V lost 4 bases and J lost 2, with 7 bases in between. The CDR3 is CASSPGAGANVLTF. In nucleotides, the CDR3 is TGCGCCAGCAGCCCAGGGGCTGGGGCCAACGTCCTGACTTTC.